Presented here are 30 T cell receptor beta chains from one specimen sequenced in a study of T cell clonality in common variable immunodeficiency. Only in-frame clones appear in the TCRdb table, and some are missing; sequencing was by immunoSEQ multiplex PCR. The sample presents approximately 58,000 clones, none singletons. The sequenced sample was peripheral blood mononuclear cells. The receptors shown here come from a person aged 18 to 75 in good health.

This clone was seen repeatedly, ten times or more. The CDR3 bases that were read are TGTGCCACCAGCCGCCGACAGGCGAATAATGAAAAA. Translating it yields CATSRRQANNEK. The CDR3 in full is CATSRRQANNEKLFF. V gene TRBV15 combines with J gene TRBJ1-4, with a weak D call TRBD1 (6 bases). The read falls 3 residues short of the CDR3 end, and the missing part is taken from the germline J gene. The germline V and J ends were trimmed by 5 bases and 4 bases, with 14 bases remaining between them. The CDR3 loop spans 15 amino acids. Germline CDR1 reads LNHNV; CDR2 reads YYDKDF (reference sequence).

The sample holds many counts of this clone. Coverage ceases 3 residues before the CDR3 finishes, and the germline J gene fills in the end. The genes are TRBV6-2 or TRBV6-3 and TRBJ1-3, with D unresolved. Germline CDR1 reads MNHEY; CDR2 reads SVGEGT. This CDR3 is 15 amino acids long. V lost 2 bases and J 0 bases, leaving 8 bases between the germline ends. CDR3 residues: CASSYVQHSGNTIYF. The sequenced part of the CDR3 DNA is TGTGCCAGCAGTTACGTACAGCACTCTGGAAACACC.

To note about this clone: The junction and the germline gene differ at one end; a read error may be behind it. The read gets to within 3 residues of the CDR3 end, and the germline J gene fills in the rest. This chain links TRBV7-7 with TRBJ2-3, with 12 bases aligning to TRBD2. The CDR3 consists of 14 residues. The germline gives CDR1 SSHAT, CDR2 FNYEAQ (reference sequence). The DNA read from the CDR3 is TGCGCCAGCAGCTCGACTAGCGGGAGTGGTACG. Translation: CASSSTSGSGT. The CDR3 in its entirety is CASSSTSGSGTQYF.

This clone was recorded at least ten times. Read sequence stops 3 residues before the CDR3 end, and the germline J gene provides the missing end. The V and J genes are TRBV20-1 and TRBJ1-5; 7 bases match TRBD1. The CDR3 spans 14 residues. Germline V lookup: CDR1 DFQATT, CDR2 SNEGSKA (reference sequence). With 5 bases clipped from V and 2 bases from J, the junction kept 6 bases outside the gene matches. The chain's CDR3 is CSASTGLRNQPQHF. The DNA read from the CDR3 is TGCAGTGCTTCGACAGGGCTTCGCAATCAGCCC.

This clone was detected a few times. With the read ending 3 residues before the CDR3 end, the germline J gene is used to fill in that end. This chain uses TRBV2 with TRBJ1-6, with D tentatively TRBD1 (6 bases). With 2 bases removed from V and 4 bases from J, the gap between germline ends came to 12 bases. The CDR3 covers 16 residues. Germline V gene sequence: CDR1 SNHLY, CDR2 FYNNEI. This CDR3 is CASSELRTDYNSPLHF. CDR3 DNA, as far as it was read: TGTGCCAGCAGTGAACTGCGGACAGATTATAATTCACCC. Drawing the rest from reference TRBV2 and TRBJ1-6, the complete variable domain is EPEVTQTPSHQVTQMGQEVILRCVPISNHLYFYWYRQILGQKVEFLVSFYNNEISEKSEIFDDQFSVERPDGSNFTLKIRSTKLEDSAMYFCASSELRTDYNSPLHFGNGTRLTVT.

This clone was seen many times. The read is 3 residues too short to cover the CDR3 end, so that end is filled in from the germline J gene. The chain employs TRBV7-8 and TRBJ1-1, with TRBD1 matching 9 bases. The CDR3 has 14 residues. Germline V gene data show CDR1 as SGHVS and CDR2 as FQNEAQ. J gave up 4 bases and V 5 bases, and 5 bases lay outside the gene matches. CDR3 DNA, as far as it was read: TGTGCCAGCAGCACAGGGGGCGGGAGCACTGAA. Translation gives CASSTGGGSTE. The CDR3 reads in full as CASSTGGGSTEAFF.

This clone was found many times. One end of the junction varies from germline; a read error may be responsible. The read stops 3 residues short of the end of the CDR3; the missing end is completed from the germline J gene. This rearrangement joins TRBV5-1 to TRBJ2-1; D is ambiguous. Per the germline V gene, CDR1 is SGHRS and CDR2 is YFSETQ. This CDR3 is built from 15 residues. The CDR3 DNA, read in part, is TGCGCCAGCAGCTTAAGCGTAGGTTCCTTCAATGAG. It encodes CASSLSVGSFNE. The full CDR3 protein reads CASSLSVGSFNEQFF.

At least ten counts were recorded for this clone. The read terminates 3 residues before the CDR3 end, so the remaining end is supplied by the germline J gene. This sample also contains other DNA sequences that code for the same CDR3. V usage is TRBV5-1 and J usage is TRBJ1-4; the D gene is possibly TRBD1 (5 bases). Germline V lookup: CDR1 SGHRS, CDR2 YFSETQ. CDR3 length: 14 residues. V was pared by 0 bases and J by 4 bases, with 7 bases between. This CDR3 is CASSLGDSNEKLFF. Incomplete CDR3 DNA: TGCGCCAGCAGCTTGGGAGACAGTAATGAAAAA.

This clone was recorded many times. The read ends 3 residues shy of where the CDR3 ends; the end is completed using the germline J gene. The V call is TRBV7-6, the J call TRBJ2-2, with 7 bases matching TRBD1. With 4 bases clipped from V and 1 base from J, the junction kept 6 bases outside the gene matches. There are 16 residues in the CDR3. Germline V gene sequence: CDR1 SGHVS, CDR2 FNYEAQ. CDR3 DNA, as far as it was read: TGTGCCAGCAGCTCATACGACAGGGTGAACACCGGGGAG. Its protein product is CASSSYDRVNTGE. The whole CDR3 sequence reads CASSSYDRVNTGELFF.

This clone has at least ten counts. From the germline J gene comes the end of the CDR3, since the read stops 3 residues before it. The chain joins TRBV18 to TRBJ2-6; 11 nucleotides line up with TRBD1. The V and J ends lost 4 bases and 0 bases, in that order; junction bases with no gene match: 11. This CDR3 is built from 20 residues. The germline gives CDR1 KGHSH, CDR2 LQKENI. CDR3 DNA (partial): TGTGCCAGCTCACAAAGGACAGGGGGCCTAATCGACTCTGGGGCCAACGTC. This codes for CASSQRTGGLIDSGANV. The entire CDR3 is CASSQRTGGLIDSGANVLTF.

Ten or more counts support this clone. The observed sequence ends 3 residues before the CDR3 terminus, with the missing tail filled in from the germline J gene. The V and J genes are TRBV11-2 and TRBJ1-3, with D hard to call. The CDR3 consists of 14 residues. The germline CDR1 and CDR2 sequences are SGHAT and FQNNGV. Trimming removed 3 bases from V and 0 bases from J, with 6 bases in between. This chain's CDR3 is CASSFPFSGNTIYF. Incomplete CDR3 DNA: TGTGCCAGCAGCTTTCCCTTCTCTGGAAACACC. Complete variable domain (other parts from reference TRBV11-2 and TRBJ1-3): EAGVAQSPRYKIIEKRQSVAFWCNPISGHATLYWYQQILGQGPKLLIQFQNNGVVDDSQLPKDRFSAERLKGVDSTLKIQPAKLEDSAVYLCASSFPFSGNTIYFGEGSWLTVV.

This clone was counted at least ten times. The CDR3 end is not reached by the read, which stops 3 residues before it; the germline J gene fills it in. This chain joins TRBV20-1 and TRBJ1-5; 8 nucleotides line up with TRBD1. The V gene's germline CDR1 is DFQATT and CDR2 SNEGSKA (reference sequence). The CDR3 contains 16 residues. V trimming: 3 bases; J trimming: 2 bases; junction bases outside the gene matches: 9. The covered CDR3 bases are TGCAGTGCTAGGGATGACAGGGGCCTTGGCAATCAGCCC. This gives the protein CSARDDRGLGNQP. The whole CDR3 sequence is CSARDDRGLGNQPQHF.

This clone was seen many times. Read coverage stops 3 residues before the CDR3 terminus; the germline J gene supplies the remainder. This rearrangement joins TRBV7-2 to TRBJ2-1; a weak D match, TRBD1 (6 bases). The germline V gene encodes CDR1 SGHTA and CDR2 FQGNSA. V lost 3 bases and J lost 0, with 9 bases in between. This CDR3 is 15 amino acids long. The sequenced part of the CDR3 DNA is TGTGCCAGCAGCTTCGGACAGAGCTCCTACAATGAG. Translated: CASSFGQSSYNE. The full CDR3 sequence reads CASSFGQSSYNEQFF. Variable domain in full (rest from reference TRBV7-2 and TRBJ2-1): GAGVSQSPSNKVTEKGKDVELRCDPISGHTALYWYRQSLGQGLEFLIYFQGNSAPDKSGLPSDRFSAERTGGSVSTLTIQRTQQEDSAVYLCASSFGQSSYNEQFFGPGTRLTVL.

The table lists this clone with many counts. The read terminates 3 residues before the CDR3 end, so the remaining end is supplied by the germline J gene. This chain links TRBV15 with TRBJ2-5, with 8 bases identical to TRBD1. The germline V gene has CDR1 LNHNV and CDR2 YYDKDF (reference sequence). Trimming removed 0 bases from V and 2 bases from J; junction bases left unmatched: 8. The CDR3 contains 17 residues. The sequenced CDR3 bases are TGTGCCACCAGCAGAGATTGGGACCGGGACAGGCAAGAGACC. Its translation: CATSRDWDRDRQET. The CDR3 as a whole reads CATSRDWDRDRQETQYF. The whole variable domain, remainder taken from reference TRBV15 and TRBJ2-5, is DAMVIQNPRYQVTQFGKPVTLSCSQTLNHNVMYWYQQKSSQAPKLLFHYYDKDFNNEADTPDNFQSRRPNTSFCFLDIRSPGLGDTAMYLCATSRDWDRDRQETQYFGPGTRLLVL.

At least ten counts were recorded for this clone. The sequence runs out 3 residues before the end of the CDR3; the remainder is reconstructed from the germline J gene. The chain is built from TRBV18 and TRBJ1-3, with a possible D match to TRBD1 (6 bases). V was trimmed by 3 bases and J by 2 bases, leaving 14 bases between them. Germline-derived CDR1 and CDR2 are KGHSH and LQKENI. The CDR3 sequence is 16 residues long. The CDR3 sequence: CASSPGAVDPGNTIYF. The sequenced CDR3 bases are TGTGCCAGCTCACCGGGGGCAGTAGACCCTGGAAACACC.

This clone occurred many times. The read stops 3 residues short of the end of the CDR3; the missing end is completed from the germline J gene. The genes are TRBV5-6 and TRBJ1-1; possible D gene TRBD1, 5 bases. V was trimmed by 3 bases and J by 4 bases, leaving 13 bases between them. The germline V gene has CDR1 SGHDT and CDR2 YYEEEE. The CDR3 sequence is 14 residues long. The part of the CDR3 DNA that was read is TGTGCCAGCAGCTGGGGACCCGGGGGCACTGAA. It translates to CASSWGPGGTE. The complete CDR3 protein is CASSWGPGGTEAFF.

This clone was observed at least ten times. The CDR3 end falls 3 residues outside the read, so it is completed with the germline J gene. The genes are TRBV2 and TRBJ1-4; D ambiguous. Trimming shortened V by 6 bases and J by 0 bases, and 8 bases separated the two germline ends. CDR3 length: 14 residues. Germline loops: CDR1 SNHLY, CDR2 FYNNEI. Incomplete CDR3 DNA: TGTGCCAGCAGCCCCAGAACAACTAATGAAAAA. This translates into CASSPRTTNEK. In full, the CDR3 is CASSPRTTNEKLFF.

Many counts were recorded for this clone. The CDR3 end lies 3 residues beyond the end of the read and is filled in from the germline J gene. The chain combines TRBV20-1 with TRBJ2-5; 14 bases are shared with TRBD2. J was trimmed by 5 bases and V by 2 bases; bases with no gene match: 16. Looked up from germline, CDR1 is DFQATT and CDR2 is SNEGSKA (reference sequence). This CDR3 has 19 amino acids. CDR3 DNA, as far as it was read: TGCAGTGCTAGATTAGAGACCGGGACTAGCGGGAGTTGGGGGGAGACC. Protein product: CSARLETGTSGSWGET. The whole CDR3 protein is CSARLETGTSGSWGETQYF.

The sample holds many counts of this clone. The covered CDR3 bases are TGTGCCAGCAGCCCGGGGGGGTACTATGGC. It is translated as CASSPGGYYG. Given in full, the CDR3 is CASSPGGYYGYTF. The chain combines TRBV7-6 with TRBJ1-2; D perhaps matches TRBD1 (5 bases). The read halts 3 residues ahead of the CDR3 end, with the missing end drawn from the germline J gene. CDR1 and CDR2 from the germline V gene are SGHVS and FNYEAQ. This CDR3 has 13 amino acids. The V and J ends lost 5 bases and 3 bases respectively, with 10 bases between them.

This clone showed up many times. Coverage ceases 3 residues before the CDR3 finishes, and the germline J gene fills in the end. The chain couples TRBV19 to TRBJ2-2, with TRBD1 matching over 9 bases. CDR3 length equals 15 residues. Looked up from germline, CDR1 is LNHDA and CDR2 is SQIVND (reference sequence). Trimming removed 6 bases from V and 3 bases from J; junction bases left unmatched: 5. The CDR3 here is CASSRQGVYTGELFF. The sequenced CDR3 bases are TGTGCCAGTAGCAGACAGGGGGTATACACCGGGGAG.

In its sample, this clone was seen many times. From the germline J gene comes the end of the CDR3, since the read stops 3 residues before it. This chain uses TRBV5-1 with TRBJ2-3; the match to TRBD1 covers 12 bases. Trimming cost V 4 bases and J 4 bases; bases outside gene matches: 7. This CDR3 spans 16 amino acids. Germline CDR1 SGHRS, CDR2 YFSETQ. CDR3 residues: CASSVSGTGGADTQYF. CDR3 DNA, as far as it was read: TGCGCCAGCAGCGTGTCCGGGACAGGGGGCGCAGATACG. Based on the CDR3 plus reference TRBV5-1 and TRBJ2-3, the full variable domain is KAGVTQTPRYLIKTRGQQVTLSCSPISGHRSVSWYQQTPGQGLQFLFEYFSETQRNKGNFPGRFSGRQFSNSRSEMNVSTLELGDSALYLCASSVSGTGGADTQYFGPGTRLTVL.

This clone has a count of ten or more. The read comes to an end 3 residues before the CDR3 does, leaving the germline J gene to fill in the end. This rearrangement joins TRBV20-1 to TRBJ1-5; tentative D call: TRBD1 (6 bases). This CDR3 has 14 residues. Germline V gene lookup returns CDR1 DFQATT and CDR2 SNEGSKA (reference sequence). The V and J ends lost 5 bases and 5 bases respectively, with 16 bases between them. The CDR3 sequence: CSAGDKLPDQPQHF. The sequenced CDR3 bases are TGCAGTGCTGGGGACAAGCTACCGGATCAGCCC.

Many counts were recorded for this clone. The CDR3 extends 3 residues past the end of the read, so its final part is completed from the germline J gene. J is TRBJ2-1 and V is TRBV11-2, with TRBD2 identical over 11 bases. The V gene's germline CDR1 is SGHAT and CDR2 FQNNGV. There are 15 residues in the CDR3. The V gene end was trimmed by 5 bases and the J gene end by 8 bases; junction bases not matched to a gene: 8. The CDR3 loop reads CASSVGLADGDEQFF. Incomplete CDR3 DNA: TGTGCCAGCAGCGTGGGACTAGCGGACGGGGATGAG.

In this sample, this clone turned up many times. Sequencing ends 3 residues short of the CDR3 end; the germline J gene provides the rest. The rearrangement links TRBV20-1 to TRBJ2-7; 9 bases are a match to TRBD1. This CDR3 is built from 19 residues. Per germline, CDR1 DFQATT and CDR2 SNEGSKA (reference sequence). Unmatched junction bases numbered 18, after V lost 3 bases and J lost 0 bases. The CDR3 reads CSARSPGQGGTLRSYEQYF. The CDR3 DNA, read in part, is TGCAGTGCTAGGTCCCCGGGACAGGGAGGGACGTTACGCTCCTACGAG.

This clone was seen many times. Coverage ceases 3 residues before the CDR3 finishes, and the germline J gene fills in the end. This chain uses TRBV6-1 with TRBJ2-1; no reliable D call. V was clipped by 1 base and J by 0 bases, with 10 bases between them. The CDR3 is 16 amino acids. Germline V CDR1 and CDR2: MNHNS, SASEGT. The CDR3 DNA, read in part, is TGTGCCAGCAGTGAAGGCAGGCTAAGCTCCTACAATGAG. It encodes CASSEGRLSSYNE. The CDR3 as a whole reads CASSEGRLSSYNEQFF.

This clone was seen many times. The read is 3 residues too short to cover the CDR3 end, so that end is filled in from the germline J gene. The chain carries TRBV6-2 or TRBV6-3 and TRBJ2-3, with 8 bases lining up with TRBD2. Germline CDR1 reads MNHEY; CDR2 reads SVGEGT. J gave up 1 base and V 5 bases, and 5 bases lay outside the gene matches. The CDR3 contains 15 residues. Incomplete CDR3 DNA: TGTGCCAGCAGTCAGACTAGCGAGCGCACAGATACG. It is translated as CASSQTSERTDT. Given in full, the CDR3 is CASSQTSERTDTQYF.

This clone has ten or more counts. The read terminates 3 residues before the CDR3 end, so the remaining end is supplied by the germline J gene. The chain uses TRBV29-1 and TRBJ1-1; 7 positions agree with TRBD1. The germline V gene has CDR1 SQVTM and CDR2 ANQGSEA. CDR3 length: 12 amino acids. This CDR3 reads CSVVGRGSQAFF. CDR3 DNA (partial): TGCAGCGTTGTTGGCAGGGGGAGTCAA. The full variable domain, with the rest looked up from reference TRBV29-1 and TRBJ1-1, is SAVISQKPSRDICQRGTSLTIQCQVDSQVTMMFWYRQQPGQSLTLIATANQGSEATYESGFVIDKFPISRPNLTFSTLTVSNMSPEDSSIYLCSVVGRGSQAFFGQGTRLTVV.

This clone was counted many times. The read ends 3 residues early relative to the CDR3; the germline J gene fills the gap. This rearrangement joins TRBV28 to TRBJ1-4, with TRBD1 as a possible D gene (5 bases). Trimming removed 7 bases at V and 5 bases at J, with 23 bases between. The CDR3 is made up of 17 amino acids. The germline CDR1 and CDR2 sequences are MDHEN and SYDVKM. CDR3 bases read: TGTGCCAGCACCCCCGCAAAAAGAGGGGATAGAAATGAAAAA. Translated: CASTPAKRGDRNEK. Given in full, the CDR3 is CASTPAKRGDRNEKLFF.

Worth noting for this clone: The sequence runs out 3 residues before the end of the CDR3; the remainder is reconstructed from the germline J gene. The J gene is TRBJ2-3, the V gene TRBV20-1; 9 positions agree with TRBD2. The CDR3 runs to 16 residues. Unmatched junction bases numbered 7, after V lost 0 bases and J lost 3 bases. Per the germline V gene, CDR1 is DFQATT and CDR2 is SNEGSKA (reference sequence). The sequenced part of the CDR3 DNA is TGCAGTGCTAGAGAACTCGCGGGAGGGCCGACAGATACG. This translates into CSARELAGGPTDT. The entire CDR3 protein is CSARELAGGPTDTQYF.

This clone was seen repeatedly, ten times or more. The read ends 3 residues before the CDR3 terminus; that terminus is restored from the germline J gene. This chain uses TRBV19 with TRBJ1-6, with 8 bases identical to TRBD1. J was trimmed by 7 bases and V by 10 bases; bases with no gene match: 6. This CDR3 region has 13 residues. The germline V gene has CDR1 LNHDA and CDR2 SQIVND (reference sequence). The CDR3 is CATRTGTNSPLHF. CDR3 DNA (partial): TGTGCCACCAGGACAGGGACGAATTCACCC.